Below are 3 T cell receptor beta chains sequenced from a single sample in a study of cytomegalovirus exposure and HLA in healthy donors. It was with 60 Vbeta and 13 Jbeta primers that the PCR ran. Produced via immunoSEQ multiplex PCR; TCRdb's table is partial and in-frame only. The table records more than 85,000 clones, approximately 63% of them present only once. The specimen was PBMCs. These receptor sequences come from a woman in her thirties in good health and CMV-seronegative.

This clone came up a few times. Other DNA sequences in the same sample also yield this CDR3. J is TRBJ1-1 and V is TRBV19, with D unclear. The germline V gene has CDR1 LNHDA and CDR2 SQIVND (reference sequence). Trimming stripped 2 bases from V and 1 base from J, with 5 bases between. This CDR3 has 13 residues. This chain's CDR3 is CASSIKRNTEAFF. CDR3 DNA sequence: TGTGCCAGTAGTATAAAGAGGAACACTGAAGCTTTCTTT.

CDR3 coding DNA: TGTGCCAGCAGTTTAGGTTCGGTAGCGGGGCCCTACGAGCAGTACTTC. As protein: CASSLGSVAGPYEQYF. The V gene is TRBV27, the J gene TRBJ2-7, with 8 bases lining up with TRBD2. In germline, CDR1 is MNHEY, CDR2 SMNVEV (reference sequence). The ends lost 2 bases at V and 2 bases at J; junction bases unmatched: 8. The length of the CDR3 is 16 residues.

This chain uses TRBV11-2 with TRBJ1-5, with D perhaps matching TRBD1 (5 bases). Germline V lookup: CDR1 SGHAT, CDR2 FQNNGV. V was pared by 5 bases and J by 5 bases, with 10 bases between. The CDR3 spans 13 residues. The CDR3, as DNA: TGTGCCAGCAGCCAAGGCAGGGATCAGCCCCAGCATTTT. Its translation: CASSQGRDQPQHF.